This T cell receptor beta chain was obtained from a study of T cell repertoires in cytomegalovirus infection. Study at large: Matching HLA type, along with CMV infection, was indicated by public TCR beta signatures.

TCRdb processed the reads anew with MiXCR; each CDR3 protein has one entry. The sample has 170,000 or so distinct CDR3 sequences; about 15% are singletons. With respect to this clonotype: Its antigen is unknown.

The study, taken as a whole, reports: Ex vivo, HLA-C-restricted CMV-specific TCR beta clonotypes prevailed over the rest of the response. Summed frequency of public TCR beta families distinguished CMV carriers with the relevant HLA.

There are 16 residues in the CDR3. Germline assignment: CDR1 MDHEN and CDR2 SYDVKM. V gave up 5 bases and J gave up 0 bases; unmatched junction bases: 7. Specimen: CD8+ T cells from PBMCs. This sequence originates from a human donor in good health (CMV status not recorded). Some clones in this sample may be carry-over from other donors' samples. The chain links TRBV28 to TRBJ2-3; the match to TRBD2 covers 8 bases. In nucleotides, the CDR3 is TGTGCCAGCAGTCTACGGGCGGGGGGTAGCACAGATACGCAGTATTTT. Amino acid sequence: CASSLRAGGSTDTQYF.